This T cell receptor (beta chain) comes out of a study of blood T cell repertoires in COVID-19. Whole-study context: There were acute and convalescent COVID-19 samples, and they came from the United States, Italy and Spain. In each case, the material was cDNA or gDNA derived from T cells, B-cell-depleted T cells, or PBMCs.

Original processing methods: From reference gene primer amplification, estimates of nucleated cell counts were derived. Repertoires were generated with immunoSEQ multiplex PCR, while TCRdb's copy carries only in-frame clones and drops some. V, J and clone size reflect that table, while D and trimming were determined from the DNA. Among approximately 6,600 clones, 80% to 90% were seen once, and the ten largest hold around 4.2%. This clone has only one observation. Sequencing input: peripheral blood. The TCR originated in an elderly man with active COVID-19.

The CDR3 nucleotides read TGCGCCAGCAGCCACAGACAGAGCAATGAGCAGTTCTTC. It specifies CASSHRQSNEQFF. J is TRBJ2-1 and V is TRBV5-1, with D possibly being TRBD1 (5 bases). The CDR3 length is 13 residues. The germline V gene encodes CDR1 SGHRS and CDR2 YFSETQ. V lost 4 bases and J lost 6, with 11 bases in between.